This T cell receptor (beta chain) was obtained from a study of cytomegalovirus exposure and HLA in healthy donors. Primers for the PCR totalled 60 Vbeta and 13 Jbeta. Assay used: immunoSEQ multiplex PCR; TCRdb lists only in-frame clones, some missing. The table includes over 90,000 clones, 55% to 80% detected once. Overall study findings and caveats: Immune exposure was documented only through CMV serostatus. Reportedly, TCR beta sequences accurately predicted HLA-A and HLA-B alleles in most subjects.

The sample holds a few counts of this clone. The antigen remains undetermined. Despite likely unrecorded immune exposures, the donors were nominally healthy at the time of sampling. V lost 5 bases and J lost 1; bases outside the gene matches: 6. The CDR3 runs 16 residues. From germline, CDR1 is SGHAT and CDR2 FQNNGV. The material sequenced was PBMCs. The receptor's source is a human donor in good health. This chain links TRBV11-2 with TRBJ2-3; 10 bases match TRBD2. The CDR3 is CASSPSSGRGTDTQYF. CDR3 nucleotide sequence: TGTGCCAGCAGCCCTTCTAGCGGGAGAGGCACAGATACGCAGTATTTT.